This is a list of T cell receptor beta chains from one sample in a study of long-term antiretroviral therapy in people with HIV. TCRdb keeps only in-frame clones here, not all; method: immunoSEQ multiplex PCR. Of about 21,000 clones listed, almost 85% are singletons. This specimen was unsorted PBMCs, taken 0.5 years after starting antiretroviral therapy. The receptors shown here come from a man aged 18 to 29 with HIV. The CDR3 runs from the conserved cysteine through the conserved F or W. A D gene is named only where the DNA matches it firmly. Size tells how often a clone was seen (once, few, many) or the class of an expanded clone, and some rows leave it out.

v_call: TRBV9
d_call: -
clone_size: -
j_call: TRBJ1-3
cdr3_aa: CASSVKTGDRNTIYF
cdr3_nt: TGTGCCAGCAGCGTCAAAACGGGGGATAGGAATACCATATATTTT

v_call: TRBV5-4
d_call: TRBD2
clone_size: -
j_call: TRBJ2-1
cdr3_aa: CASSLVSGGEQFF
cdr3_nt: TGTGCCAGCAGCTTGGTTAGCGGGGGTGAGCAGTTCTTC

v_call: TRBV7-9
d_call: TRBD1
clone_size: once
j_call: TRBJ1-2
cdr3_aa: CASSPPAGGLYGYTF
cdr3_nt: TGTGCCAGCAGCCCCCCCGCAGGGGGGCTTTATGGCTACACCTTC

v_call: TRBV5-4
d_call: -
clone_size: once
j_call: TRBJ1-2
cdr3_aa: CASSLVGDIPFYTF
cdr3_nt: TGTGCCAGCAGCTTGGTGGGGGACATACCCTTCTACACCTTC

v_call: TRBV29-1
d_call: -
clone_size: -
j_call: TRBJ2-7
cdr3_aa: CSVVGVGSYEQYF
cdr3_nt: TGCAGCGTTGTCGGGGTTGGCTCCTACGAGCAGTACTTC

v_call: TRBV9
d_call: -
clone_size: once
j_call: TRBJ2-1
cdr3_aa: CASSVGVSVSDEQFF
cdr3_nt: TGTGCCAGCAGCGTAGGGGTATCTGTATCGGATGAGCAGTTCTTC

v_call: TRBV6-9
d_call: TRBD1
clone_size: -
j_call: TRBJ2-1
cdr3_aa: CASSYNRGKGKFF
cdr3_nt: TGTGCCAGCAGTTATAACAGGGGAAAAGGAAAGTTCTTC

v_call: TRBV5-4
d_call: -
clone_size: -
j_call: TRBJ1-2
cdr3_aa: CASSLDFGGGDYGYTF
cdr3_nt: TGTGCCAGCAGCTTGGATTTTGGGGGCGGCGACTATGGCTACACCTTC

v_call: TRBV18
d_call: TRBD1
clone_size: medium-sized
j_call: TRBJ2-7
cdr3_aa: CASSPTGGGEQYF
cdr3_nt: TGTGCCAGCTCACCTACAGGGGGCGGCGAGCAGTACTTC

v_call: TRBV7-3
d_call: -
clone_size: -
j_call: TRBJ2-3
cdr3_aa: CASSLMRTDRDTQYF
cdr3_nt: TGTGCCAGCAGCTTAATGCGGACCGATCGCGATACGCAGTATTTT

v_call: TRBV7-3
d_call: -
clone_size: few
j_call: TRBJ1-2
cdr3_aa: CASSLGSDGYTF
cdr3_nt: TGTGCCAGCAGCCTTGGATCGGATGGCTACACCTTC

v_call: TRBV5-5
d_call: TRBD1
clone_size: few
j_call: TRBJ1-6
cdr3_aa: CASTQLGQGGSPLHF
cdr3_nt: TGTGCCAGCACCCAACTCGGCCAGGGGGGCTCACCCCTCCACTTT

v_call: TRBV5-8
d_call: -
clone_size: -
j_call: TRBJ2-7
cdr3_aa: CASSLIDGGYEQYF
cdr3_nt: TGTGCCAGCAGCTTGATCGACGGTGGGTACGAGCAGTACTTC

v_call: TRBV5-1
d_call: TRBD2
clone_size: -
j_call: TRBJ2-6
cdr3_aa: CASSTTSGRSSGANVLTF
cdr3_nt: TGCGCCAGCAGCACCACTAGCGGGAGGTCATCTGGGGCCAACGTCCTGACTTTC

v_call: TRBV11-3
d_call: TRBD2
clone_size: once
j_call: TRBJ2-5
cdr3_aa: CASSLDGGRGETQYF
cdr3_nt: TGTGCCAGCAGCTTAGATGGCGGGAGGGGAGAGACCCAGTACTTC

v_call: TRBV7-9
d_call: TRBD1
clone_size: -
j_call: TRBJ1-1
cdr3_aa: CASSPSDRGTEAFF
cdr3_nt: TGTGCCAGCAGTCCATCCGACAGGGGCACTGAAGCTTTCTTT

v_call: TRBV7-9
d_call: -
clone_size: medium-sized
j_call: TRBJ1-5
cdr3_aa: CASSSNGESNQPQHF
cdr3_nt: TGTGCCAGCAGCTCGAACGGGGAAAGCAATCAGCCCCAGCATTTT

v_call: TRBV28
d_call: TRBD1
clone_size: -
j_call: TRBJ2-7
cdr3_aa: CASRGQSSYEQYF
cdr3_nt: TGTGCCAGCAGGGGACAGAGCTCCTACGAGCAGTACTTC

v_call: TRBV5-1
d_call: -
clone_size: -
j_call: TRBJ2-7
cdr3_aa: CASSFESGELYF
cdr3_nt: TGCGCCAGCAGCTTTGAAAGCGGCGAGTTGTACTTC

v_call: TRBV7-9
d_call: TRBD1
clone_size: -
j_call: TRBJ2-7
cdr3_aa: CASSPLRDSSYEQYF
cdr3_nt: TGTGCCAGCAGCCCACTCCGGGACAGTTCCTACGAGCAGTACTTC

v_call: TRBV2
d_call: TRBD1
clone_size: -
j_call: TRBJ1-5
cdr3_aa: CASSSFISPTGPSNQPQHF
cdr3_nt: TGTGCCAGCAGTTCGTTCATTAGTCCGACAGGGCCTAGCAATCAGCCCCAGCATTTT

v_call: TRBV7-3
d_call: -
clone_size: -
j_call: TRBJ2-1
cdr3_aa: CASSPTRDGYNEQFF
cdr3_nt: TGTGCCAGCAGCCCGACGCGGGACGGTTACAATGAGCAGTTCTTC

v_call: TRBV4-3
d_call: -
clone_size: -
j_call: TRBJ2-5
cdr3_aa: CASSQGMARKETQYF
cdr3_nt: TGCGCCAGCAGCCAAGGCATGGCAAGAAAAGAGACCCAGTACTTC

v_call: TRBV19
d_call: -
clone_size: -
j_call: TRBJ1-5
cdr3_aa: CASSMRFGGNQPQHF
cdr3_nt: TGTGCCAGTAGTATGCGGTTCGGAGGGAATCAGCCCCAGCATTTT

v_call: TRBV7-2
d_call: -
clone_size: -
j_call: TRBJ1-2
cdr3_aa: CASSLFWGYTF
cdr3_nt: TGTGCCAGCAGCTTGTTTTGGGGCTACACCTTC

v_call: TRBV25-1
d_call: TRBD1
clone_size: -
j_call: TRBJ1-1
cdr3_aa: CASSAYRGGTEAFF
cdr3_nt: TGTGCCAGCAGTGCGTACAGGGGGGGGACTGAAGCTTTCTTT

v_call: TRBV14
d_call: -
clone_size: -
j_call: TRBJ2-2
cdr3_aa: CASSQRSGELFF
cdr3_nt: TGTGCCAGCAGCCAAAGGTCGGGGGAGCTGTTTTTT